The next 27 T cell receptor beta chains were all read from a single sample in a study of blood T cells in healthy people across ages. It was with a sample-barcoded 5' primer and a J-beta primer mix that a second PCR of about 7 to 12 cycles was run. TCRdb recomputed calls from the 5' RACE reads with MiXCR, one row per CDR3 protein. The data show around 2 million distinct CDR3 sequences, roughly two fifths seen once. Sequencing was carried out using blood. The receptors were gathered from a human donor in good health.

The chain uses TRBV5-1 and TRBJ1-4, with a possible D match to TRBD1 (5 bases). Trimming stripped 1 base from V and 8 bases from J, with 12 bases between. Germline lookup yields CDR1 SGHRS and CDR2 YFSETQ. There are 14 residues in the CDR3. The CDR3 loop reads CASSLSRDGEKLFF. In DNA, the CDR3 is TGCGCCAGCAGCTTGAGCAGGGACGGGGAAAAACTGTTTTTT. Complete variable domain (other parts from reference TRBV5-1 and TRBJ1-4): KAGVTQTPRYLIKTRGQQVTLSCSPISGHRSVSWYQQTPGQGLQFLFEYFSETQRNKGNFPGRFSGRQFSNSRSEMNVSTLELGDSALYLCASSLSRDGEKLFFGSGTQLSVL.

As regards this clonotype: A read error may account for a junction end that differs from germline. The chain has TRBV15 and TRBJ1-2; a possible D gene is TRBD1 (5 bases). The germline V gene has CDR1 LNHNV and CDR2 YYDKDF (reference sequence). The CDR3 spans 13 residues. CDR3: CATSSRALRGCTF. CDR3 coding DNA: TGTGCCACCAGCAGCCGGGCCCTCCGGGGCTGCACCTTC.

The rearrangement uses TRBV5-1 and TRBJ1-1, with D uncertain. CDR1 and CDR2 from the germline V gene are SGHRS and YFSETQ. The CDR3 spans 13 residues. V lost 5 bases and J lost 5, with 13 bases in between. The CDR3 nucleotides read TGCGCCAGCAGTTCTCTTGGTTGGACTGAAGCTTTCTTT. Translated, it gives CASSSLGWTEAFF.

V is TRBV29-1 and J is TRBJ1-1; 7 bases align to TRBD1. The CDR3 is 13 amino acids. V lost 8 bases to trimming and J lost 2 bases; unmatched junction nucleotides: 8. Germline V gene data show CDR1 as SQVTM and CDR2 as ANQGSEA. CDR3 in amino acids: CSFRQGGNTEAFF. The CDR3, as DNA: TGCAGCTTCCGACAGGGAGGAAACACTGAAGCTTTCTTT.

As to this clonotype: Its ends do not fully match the called genes, so a read error is possible. The rearrangement links TRBV5-1 to TRBJ2-7; D assignment may be TRBD1 or TRBD2 (5 bases each). The length of the CDR3 is 15 residues. In germline, CDR1 is SGHRS, CDR2 YFSETQ. This CDR3 is CASSWTRRGPYVQYF. In nucleotides, the CDR3 is TGCGCCAGCAGCTGGACTCGACGGGGACCCTACGTGCAGTACTTC.

This chain joins TRBV9 and TRBJ1-1; perhaps TRBD1 as D (6 bases). V was clipped by 2 bases and J by 3 bases, with 14 bases between them. Germline V gives CDR1 SGDLS, CDR2 YYNGEE. The CDR3 runs 15 residues. The CDR3 region has the DNA TGTGCCAGCAGCGTCTACAGGGATCGGGACACTGAAGCTTTCTTT. It specifies CASSVYRDRDTEAFF. Variable domain in full (rest from reference TRBV9 and TRBJ1-1): DSGVTQTPKHLITATGQRVTLRCSPRSGDLSVYWYQQSLDQGLQFLIQYYNGEERAKGNILERFSAQQFPDLHSELNLSSLELGDSALYFCASSVYRDRDTEAFFGQGTRLTVV.

This clonotype was observed a few times. The chain employs TRBV4-2 and TRBJ1-2, with TRBD1 matching 8 bases. CDR1 is LGHNA and CDR2 is YNFKEQ in the germline V gene. The CDR3 has 16 amino acids. V lost 9 bases and J lost 3; bases outside the gene matches: 15. This CDR3 reads CASSTRARGPDYGYTF. CDR3 DNA: TGTGCCAGTAGCACCCGGGCCAGGGGGCCGGACTATGGCTACACCTTC.

The chain is built from TRBV12-3 or TRBV12-4 and TRBJ2-5; no reliable D call. The V and J ends lost 5 bases and 11 bases respectively, with 24 bases between them. The CDR3 spans 15 residues. This CDR3 is CASSPWSRIIREQYF. The CDR3 region has the DNA TGTGCCAGCAGTCCCTGGAGTAGGATTATTCGAGAGCAGTACTTC.

This clonotype was seen at least ten times. The chain combines TRBV4-1 with TRBJ2-7, with TRBD1 as a possible D gene (7 bases). Germline CDR1 MGHRA, CDR2 YSYEKL. V lost 1 base and J 1 base, leaving 14 bases between the germline ends. The CDR3 length is 16 residues. The CDR3 sequence is CASSQAPQGGSYEQYF. In nucleotides, the CDR3 is TGCGCCAGCAGCCAAGCCCCCCAGGGGGGATCCTACGAGCAGTACTTC.

This clonotype came up a few times. The rearrangement uses TRBV3-1 and TRBJ2-7; 8 bases agree with TRBD1. The V segment lost 4 bases and the J segment 4 bases; nucleotides outside the gene matches: 9. Germline V gene lookup returns CDR1 LGHDT and CDR2 YNNKEL (reference sequence). This CDR3 comprises 15 residues. The CDR3 DNA follows: TGTGCCAGCAGCCGTTGGACAGGGAATTCTTACGAGCAGTACTTC. Translated: CASSRWTGNSYEQYF.

This clonotype was detected only a few times. The chain couples TRBV6-5 to TRBJ1-2; no firm D call. Looked up from germline, CDR1 is MNHEY and CDR2 is SVGAGI. This CDR3 has 15 residues. Trimming cost V 4 bases and J 4 bases, with 16 bases left between them. CDR3 DNA: TGTGCCAGCAGTTTGTCCTCTGGCGGAAGCTATGGCTACACCTTC. Translation: CASSLSSGGSYGYTF.

Only a few counts were recorded for this clonotype. The chain employs TRBV7-2 and TRBJ1-2; D is unclear. Between the trimmed V and J ends, which lost 7 bases and 2 bases, there was a span of 17 bases. Germline V gene lookup returns CDR1 SGHTA and CDR2 FQGNSA. The CDR3 is 15 residues long. For the CDR3, the DNA is TGTGCCAGCACGTCGACGGTAGATGCCAACTATGGCTACACCTTC. This gives the protein CASTSTVDANYGYTF.

The CDR3 spells CSVATIYGYTF. CDR3 DNA sequence: TGCAGCGTGGCCACGATCTATGGCTACACCTTC. This rearrangement joins TRBV29-1 to TRBJ1-2, with D uncertain. The CDR3 totals 11 residues. Trimming left V 6 bases short and J 4 bases short, with 9 bases between. Germline assignment: CDR1 SQVTM and CDR2 ANQGSEA. Based on the CDR3 plus reference TRBV29-1 and TRBJ1-2, the full variable domain is SAVISQKPSRDICQRGTSLTIQCQVDSQVTMMFWYRQQPGQSLTLIATANQGSEATYESGFVIDKFPISRPNLTFSTLTVSNMSPEDSSIYLCSVATIYGYTFGSGTRLTVV.

The gene calls are TRBV7-2 and TRBJ2-7; 8 nucleotides line up with TRBD2. Germline loops: CDR1 SGHTA, CDR2 FQGNSA. The V segment lost 3 bases and the J segment 0 bases; nucleotides outside the gene matches: 4. This CDR3 comprises 15 residues. The CDR3 DNA reads TGTGCCAGCAGCTTTACTAGCGGAAACTCCTACGAGCAGTACTTC. This sequence encodes CASSFTSGNSYEQYF.

Comment on this clonotype: One junction end does not reproduce the germline sequence, and a read error may be involved. This chain joins TRBV20-1 and TRBJ2-1; D gene unclear. Germline CDR1 and CDR2: DFQATT and SNEGSKA (reference sequence). CDR3 length: 15 residues. The chain's CDR3 is CSARTPKSSYNERFF. The CDR3 DNA reads as TGCAGTGCTAGGACTCCTAAAAGCTCCTACAATGAGCGGTTCTTC.

There are a few counts of this clonotype. The rearrangement uses TRBV5-4 and TRBJ2-7; no definite D call. The CDR3 extends over 14 amino acids. Germline V gene lookup returns CDR1 SGHNT and CDR2 YYREEE (reference sequence). With 2 bases removed from V and 1 base from J, the gap between germline ends came to 10 bases. CDR3 bases: TGTGCCAGCAGCTTACAGACACATTCCTACGAGCAGTACTTC. It codes for CASSLQTHSYEQYF.

V and J are TRBV7-2 and TRBJ2-5; 8 nucleotides line up with TRBD2. CDR3 length: 15 amino acids. V was pared by 8 bases and J by 2 bases, with 10 bases of the junction left unmatched. From germline, CDR1 is SGHTA and CDR2 FQGNSA. CDR3 DNA sequence: TGTGCCAGCGCGAAGCCCCGCGGGGGGCAAGAGACCCAGTACTTC. This gives the protein CASAKPRGGQETQYF.

The chain recombines TRBV20-1 with TRBJ2-3; D uncertain. Per the germline V gene, CDR1 is DFQATT and CDR2 is SNEGSKA (reference sequence). The V gene lost 3 bases and the J gene lost 7 bases, with 11 bases spanning the gap. The CDR3 is 12 amino acids. The DNA for the CDR3 is TGCAGTGCTAGGGACCTAAGTAATACGCAGTATTTT. This codes for CSARDLSNTQYF.

The J gene is TRBJ2-5, the V gene TRBV29-1, with a possible D match to TRBD2 (7 bases). There are 15 residues in the CDR3. The germline V gene has CDR1 SQVTM and CDR2 ANQGSEA. The V gene lost 5 bases and the J gene lost 5 bases, with 21 bases spanning the gap. CDR3 coding DNA: TGCAGCGTTCGTCCGAGGGGGGGGCGCGGGGAGACCCAGTACTTC. Amino acid sequence: CSVRPRGGRGETQYF.

This clonotype was observed a single time. The chain uses TRBV2 and TRBJ2-1; D uncertain. The V end lost 2 bases, the J end lost 8 bases, and 25 bases lay between the germline ends. Germline CDR1 and CDR2: SNHLY and FYNNEI. The CDR3 is 18 amino acids. CDR3 coding DNA: TGTGCCAGCAGTGAATTGGTTCTCGCGCGCTACGATGCGGATGAGCAGTTCTTC. Its translation: CASSELVLARYDADEQFF.

This clonotype appeared a few times. The chain links TRBV28 to TRBJ2-7, with 7 bases matching TRBD1. In germline, CDR1 is MDHEN, CDR2 SYDVKM. Trimming cost V 4 bases and J 2 bases; bases outside gene matches: 8. The CDR3 has 15 amino acids. This CDR3 is CASSSTGQPTYEQYF. The CDR3 DNA sequence: TGTGCCAGCAGTTCCACGGGACAGCCAACCTACGAGCAGTACTTC.

This chain connects TRBV5-1 to TRBJ2-7, with 10 bases lining up with TRBD2. Per the germline V gene, CDR1 is SGHRS and CDR2 is YFSETQ. The CDR3 totals 18 residues. Trimming took 1 base from V and 7 from J; bases not matched to a gene: 17. The CDR3 reads CASSLFPSGGQIYNEQYF. CDR3 nucleotide sequence: TGCGCCAGCAGCTTGTTTCCTAGCGGGGGCCAGATCTACAATGAGCAGTACTTC.

Of note for this clonotype: The junction departs from the called germline gene at one end, perhaps through a read error. The chain has TRBV10-3 and TRBJ1-5; tentatively, D is TRBD1 (6 bases). This CDR3 region has 15 residues. CDR1 and CDR2 (germline): ENHRY, SYGVKD. CDR3 in amino acids: CVISESGGADQPQHF. CDR3 bases: TGTGTCATCAGTGAGTCGGGGGGGGCGGATCAGCCCCAGCATTTT.

There are a few counts of this clonotype. The chain joins TRBV2 to TRBJ2-7, with 7 bases that match TRBD2. The CDR3 length is 14 residues. CDR1 and CDR2 from the germline V gene are SNHLY and FYNNEI. The V gene end was trimmed by 3 bases and the J gene end by 3 bases; junction bases not matched to a gene: 5. CDR3 in DNA: TGTGCCAGCAGTGATTCGGGGGGTCTCTACGAGCAGTACTTC. Amino acids: CASSDSGGLYEQYF.

V is TRBV12-3 or TRBV12-4 and J is TRBJ1-5; perhaps TRBD1 as D (5 bases). V dropped 7 bases and J dropped 9 bases, with 19 bases sitting between them. The CDR3 runs to 14 residues. The CDR3 nucleotides read TGTGCCAGCACCTCAACGATCGGGGACGGGCCCCAGCATTTT. It specifies CASTSTIGDGPQHF.

Remarks on this clonotype: At one end, the junction sequence differs from germline, possibly due to a read error. The chain links TRBV7-7 to TRBJ2-7; 9 bases map to TRBD1. Germline values: CDR1 SSHAT, CDR2 FNYEAQ (reference sequence). This CDR3 is 15 amino acids long. The CDR3 here is CASSSTGGPGGEQYF. CDR3 nucleotide sequence: TGTGCTAGCAGCTCTACAGGGGGCCCGGGAGGAGAGCAGTACTTC.

Only a few counts were recorded for this clonotype. The chain employs TRBV4-1 and TRBJ2-4; unclear D gene. V was shortened by 1 base and J by 8 bases, with 15 bases between the two germline ends. This CDR3 is built from 15 residues. Germline lookup yields CDR1 MGHRA and CDR2 YSYEKL. CDR3 protein: CASSQGESSVDIQYF. In DNA, the CDR3 is TGCGCCAGCAGCCAAGGCGAGAGCTCGGTAGACATTCAGTACTTC.